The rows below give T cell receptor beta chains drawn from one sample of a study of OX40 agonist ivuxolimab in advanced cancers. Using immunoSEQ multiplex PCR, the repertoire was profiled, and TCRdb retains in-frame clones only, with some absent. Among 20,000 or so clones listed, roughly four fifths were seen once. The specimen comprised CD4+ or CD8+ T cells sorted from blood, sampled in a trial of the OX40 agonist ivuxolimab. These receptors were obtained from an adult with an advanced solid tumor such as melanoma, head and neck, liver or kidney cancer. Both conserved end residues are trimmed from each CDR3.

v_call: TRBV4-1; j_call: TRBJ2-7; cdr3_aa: ASSQDGGGYEQY
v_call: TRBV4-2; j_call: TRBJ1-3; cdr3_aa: ASSQFGTLGNTIY
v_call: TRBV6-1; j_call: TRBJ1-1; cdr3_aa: ASTLDSWSTEAF
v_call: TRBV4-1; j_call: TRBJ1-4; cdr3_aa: ASSLQTGDEKLF
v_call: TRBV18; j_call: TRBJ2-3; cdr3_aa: ASSPQTDTQY
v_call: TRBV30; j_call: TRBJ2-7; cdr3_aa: AWSVAGRYEQY
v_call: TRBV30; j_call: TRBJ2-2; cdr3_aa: AWSPRTSGGAGTGELF
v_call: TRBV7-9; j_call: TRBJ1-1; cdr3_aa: ASSRAGGTNTEAF
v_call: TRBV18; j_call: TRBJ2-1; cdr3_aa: ASSAGTGSYNEQF
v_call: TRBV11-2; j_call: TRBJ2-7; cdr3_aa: ASSLVQEQY
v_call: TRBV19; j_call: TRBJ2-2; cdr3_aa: ASSTWTPYTGELF
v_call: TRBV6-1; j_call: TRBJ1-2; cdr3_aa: ASSRQGIYGYT
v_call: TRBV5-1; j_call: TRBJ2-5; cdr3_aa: ASSLTGGGETQY
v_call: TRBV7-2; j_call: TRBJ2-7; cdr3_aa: ASSSHRGGLLYEQY
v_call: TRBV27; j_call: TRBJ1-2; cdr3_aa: ASSSSPVGAVSYGYT
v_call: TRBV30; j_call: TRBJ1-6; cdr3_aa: ASGQLNSPLH
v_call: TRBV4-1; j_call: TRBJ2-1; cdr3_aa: ASSSLGTRYNEQF
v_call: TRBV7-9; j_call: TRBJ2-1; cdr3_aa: ASSLVISNLNEQF
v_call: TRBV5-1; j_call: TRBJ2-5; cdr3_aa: ASSPGTGGLQETQY
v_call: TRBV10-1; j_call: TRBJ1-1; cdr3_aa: ASSHPGTEAF
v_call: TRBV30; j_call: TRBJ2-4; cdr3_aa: AVQGQGYIQY
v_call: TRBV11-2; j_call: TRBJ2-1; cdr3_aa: ASSLTGDNEQF
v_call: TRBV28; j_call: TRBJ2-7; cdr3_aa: ASRTGGSYEQY
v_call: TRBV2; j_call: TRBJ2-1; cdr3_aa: ASSEDLAPYNEQF
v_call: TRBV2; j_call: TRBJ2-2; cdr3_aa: ANRLTATANTGELF
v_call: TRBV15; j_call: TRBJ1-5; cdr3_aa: ATSSGTGVPRPQH
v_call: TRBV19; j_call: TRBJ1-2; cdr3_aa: ASSPLDSLPNYGYT
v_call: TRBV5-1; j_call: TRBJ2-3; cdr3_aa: ASSLSTGRSTDTQY
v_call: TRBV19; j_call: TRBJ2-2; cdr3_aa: ASSTSTGIAGELF
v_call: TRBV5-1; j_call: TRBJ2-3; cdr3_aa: ASSRTLGPDTQY
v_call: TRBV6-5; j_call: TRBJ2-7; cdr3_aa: ASSPRTGNSYEQY
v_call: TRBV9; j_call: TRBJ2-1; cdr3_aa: ASRADSSYNEQF
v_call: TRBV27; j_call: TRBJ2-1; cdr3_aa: ASSSYRAGRIDEQF
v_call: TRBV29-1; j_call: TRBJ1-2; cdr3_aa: SVEVNYGYT
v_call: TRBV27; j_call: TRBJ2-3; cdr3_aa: ARKGCPDTQY
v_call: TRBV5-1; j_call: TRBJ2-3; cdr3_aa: ASSLVRARSTDTQY
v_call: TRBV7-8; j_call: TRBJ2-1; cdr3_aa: ASSLALGGSYNEQF
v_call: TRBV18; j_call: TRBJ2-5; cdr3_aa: ASSPGTGREETQY
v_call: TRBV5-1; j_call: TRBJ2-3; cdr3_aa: ASSLGGPTDTQY
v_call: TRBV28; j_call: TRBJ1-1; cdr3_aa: ASSIMTENTEAF
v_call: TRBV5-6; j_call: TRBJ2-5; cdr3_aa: ASSLGTAGETQY
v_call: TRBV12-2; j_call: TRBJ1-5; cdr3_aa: ASRRPGTVSNQPQH
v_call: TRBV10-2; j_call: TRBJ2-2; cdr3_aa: ASSETGGLTGELF
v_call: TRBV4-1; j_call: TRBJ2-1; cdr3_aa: ASSQERASYNEQF
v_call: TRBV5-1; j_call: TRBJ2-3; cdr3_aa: ASSLGTSGATDTQY
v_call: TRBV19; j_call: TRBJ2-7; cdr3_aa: ASSISSAGSYEQY
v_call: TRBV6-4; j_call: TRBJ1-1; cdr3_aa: ASSVAARAEAF
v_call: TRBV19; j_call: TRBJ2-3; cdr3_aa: ASAGRYTDTQY
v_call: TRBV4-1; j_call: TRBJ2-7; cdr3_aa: ASSQSGLGSYEQY
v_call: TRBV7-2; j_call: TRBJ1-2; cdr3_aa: ASSLGRFDGYT
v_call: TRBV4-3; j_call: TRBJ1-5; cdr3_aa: ASSQEGRGNQPQH
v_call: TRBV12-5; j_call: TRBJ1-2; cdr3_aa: ASAPGGAMGYGYT
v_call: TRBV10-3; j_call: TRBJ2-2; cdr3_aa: AIGGVRGDNTGELF
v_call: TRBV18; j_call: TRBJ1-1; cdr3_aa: ASSPRQGRRADTEAF
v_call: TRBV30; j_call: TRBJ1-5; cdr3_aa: AWSVSARGSQPQH